The entry below describes one T cell receptor beta chain. The germline CDR1 and CDR2 sequences are KGHSH and LQKENI. The CDR3 totals 15 residues. V shed 3 bases and J 5 bases; nucleotides not matched to a gene: 8. This sample was taken from a study of blood T cell repertoires in COVID-19. Generated by immunoSEQ multiplex PCR, the TCRdb table keeps only in-frame clones and is missing some. Here the sample spans approximately 330,000 clones, 80% to 90% being singletons. This chain links TRBV18 with TRBJ1-1, with 8 nucleotides matching TRBD1. Input material: PBMCs or T cells enriched from blood (not recorded which). The receptor comes from a woman aged 40 to 50 with acute COVID-19. The CDR3, as DNA: TGTGCCAGCTCACCCTTAGGACAGGGTCGGACTGAAGCTTTCTTT. Protein: CASSPLGQGRTEAFF.